This TCR beta chain was captured in a study of blood T cell repertoires in COVID-19. TCRdb keeps only in-frame clones here, not all; method: immunoSEQ multiplex PCR. This sample carries roughly 160,000 clones, over 70% of them seen once, and the ten largest clones take approximately 10%. This clone was seen only a few times. Material for sequencing was PBMCs or T cells enriched from blood (not recorded which). This receptor was taken from a man aged 50-60 years who had recovered from COVID-19.

CDR3 region: CASSLGPQGALYEQYF. The CDR3 DNA reads as TGCGCCAGCAGCTTGGGACCGCAGGGGGCCCTCTACGAGCAGTACTTC. The gene calls are TRBV5-1 and TRBJ2-7; TRBD1 matches at 8 bases. In germline, CDR1 is SGHRS, CDR2 YFSETQ. This CDR3 has 16 residues. V was pared by 0 bases and J by 3 bases, with 8 bases of the junction left unmatched.